What follows are 32 T cell receptor beta chains derived from one specimen sequenced in a study of blood T cell repertoires in COVID-19. Sequencing was performed with immunoSEQ multiplex PCR; in TCRdb, only in-frame clones are kept and a portion is missing. The sample includes approximately 220,000 clones, approximately 86% of them seen just once. Sequencing was done on a sample of PBMCs or T cells enriched from blood (not recorded which). The receptors were sampled from a woman aged 30 to 39 who had been exposed to COVID-19.

Comments on this clone: A junction boundary mismatches the germline segment, possibly from a read error. The chain's CDR3 is CASSLAPQGNSPLHF. The CDR3 region has the DNA TGTGCCAGCAGCCTAGCTCCCCAGGGGAATTCACCCCTCCACTTT. The chain combines TRBV7-6 with TRBJ1-6, with D possibly being TRBD1 (6 bases). The CDR3 has 15 amino acids. CDR1 and CDR2 (germline): SGHVS, FNYEAQ.

The chain uses TRBV28 and TRBJ1-6, with 7 bases that match TRBD1. The CDR3 length is 12 residues. Germline V CDR1 and CDR2: MDHEN, SYDVKM. After removal of 2 bases from V and 13 bases from J, the junction contained 2 bases not matched to a gene. CDR3 sequence: CASSLTGAPLHF. CDR3 bases: TGTGCCAGCAGTTTAACAGGGGCCCCCCTCCACTTT.

This clone has only a few counts. The V call is TRBV5-5, the J call TRBJ2-3; TRBD1 matches at 9 bases. The junction had 13 bases not matched to a gene; V was cut back by 1 base and J by 4 bases. CDR1 is SGHKS, CDR2 YYEKEE, per germline (reference sequence). The CDR3 contains 18 residues. The CDR3 DNA reads as TGTGCCAGCAGCTTGTTGAGTCTCGGGACAGGGTGGCCAGATACGCAGTATTTT. It is translated as CASSLLSLGTGWPDTQYF.

This clone came up once. The rearrangement links TRBV6-5 to TRBJ2-2, with D perhaps TRBD2 (6 bases). Trimming took 6 bases from V and 5 from J, leaving 16 bases between them. From germline, CDR1 is MNHEY and CDR2 SVGAGI. The CDR3 is 15 amino acids. In DNA form, the CDR3 reads TGTGCCAGCAGCCCGGACTCCCGGGGGACCGGGGAGCTGTTTTTT. It encodes CASSPDSRGTGELFF.

This chain joins TRBV5-4 and TRBJ1-4, with D uncertain. V shed 4 bases and J shed 3 bases, with 19 bases lying between them. This CDR3 has 17 residues. Looked up from germline, CDR1 is SGHNT and CDR2 is YYREEE (reference sequence). CDR3 residues: CASSPGAGTGSNEKLFF. The CDR3 region has the DNA TGTGCCAGCAGCCCCGGAGCCGGAACCGGGTCTAATGAAAAACTGTTTTTT. Together with reference TRBV5-4 and TRBJ1-4, the CDR3 gives the full variable domain: ETGVTQSPTHLIKTRGQQVTLRCSSQSGHNTVSWYQQALGQGPQFIFQYYREEENGRGNFPPRFSGLQFPNYSSELNVNALELDDSALYLCASSPGAGTGSNEKLFFGSGTQLSVL.

The chain has TRBV19 and TRBJ1-2; a possible D gene is TRBD1 (6 bases). Germline V CDR1 and CDR2: LNHDA, SQIVND (reference sequence). The V gene lost 3 bases and the J gene lost 4 bases, with 9 bases spanning the gap. This CDR3 region has 13 residues. The DNA of the CDR3 is TGTGCCAGTAGTATTAGGGGGATCTATGGCTACACCTTC. This sequence encodes CASSIRGIYGYTF.

This chain joins TRBV29-1 and TRBJ2-3, with 10 bases that match TRBD1. Per the germline V gene, CDR1 is SQVTM and CDR2 is ANQGSEA. J was trimmed by 8 bases and V by 1 base; bases with no gene match: 15. The CDR3 totals 17 residues. In DNA form, the CDR3 reads TGCAGCGTTGAAGGGGCGCGGGACAGGGGACGACTCGGTACGCAGTATTTT. It is translated as CSVEGARDRGRLGTQYF.

The chain employs TRBV27 and TRBJ2-3; 7 bases align to TRBD2. Trimming took 8 bases from V and 6 from J; bases not matched to a gene: 11. Germline assignment: CDR1 MNHEY and CDR2 SMNVEV (reference sequence). The CDR3 is made up of 14 amino acids. The CDR3 nucleotides are TGTGCCAGCTTACGTCGAGGGGAGGGGGATACGCAGTATTTT. Protein: CASLRRGEGDTQYF.

The chain carries TRBV2 and TRBJ2-3; TRBD2 might be the D (5 bases). The ends were cut back, 5 bases at V and 0 bases at J, with 9 bases in the middle. CDR1 is SNHLY, CDR2 FYNNEI, per germline. This CDR3 is 14 amino acids long. CDR3 nucleotide sequence: TGTGCCAGCAGTCCAGCGGCTAGCACAGATACGCAGTATTTT. As protein: CASSPAASTDTQYF.

The CDR3 DNA sequence: TGTGCCAGCAGTAATCCTGGGACAGGACAAGAGACCCAGTACTTC. Translation: CASSNPGTGQETQYF. The rearrangement uses TRBV2 and TRBJ2-5; 8 bases are a match to TRBD1. J lost 2 bases, V lost 5 bases, and 7 bases had no gene match. Looked up from germline, CDR1 is SNHLY and CDR2 is FYNNEI. The CDR3 has 15 amino acids.

The rearrangement links TRBV29-1 to TRBJ1-1, with unresolved D. This CDR3 is 13 amino acids long. V was cut by 5 bases and J by 1 base, with 11 bases left in between. CDR1 and CDR2 from the germline V gene are SQVTM and ANQGSEA. CDR3 coding DNA: TGCAGCGTTTTGACGGGTGAGAACACTGAAGCTTTCTTT. It specifies CSVLTGENTEAFF.

The V and J genes are TRBV3-1 (or the pseudogene TRBV3-2) and TRBJ2-2; the match to TRBD2 covers 8 bases. With 4 bases clipped from V and 6 bases from J, the junction kept 1 base outside the gene matches. This CDR3 region has 13 residues. CDR1 is LGHDT, CDR2 YNNKEL, per germline (reference sequence). The CDR3 loop is CASSRSGAGELFF. The CDR3 DNA follows: TGTGCCAGCAGCCGTAGCGGGGCCGGGGAGCTGTTTTTT.

In this sample, this clone turned up a few times. This chain uses TRBV12-3 or TRBV12-4 with TRBJ1-3; no clear D gene. The length of the CDR3 is 11 residues. The V end was cut by 10 bases, the J end by 2 bases, with 6 bases between. The CDR3 DNA follows: TGTGCCACCCGTACTGGAAACACCATATATTTT. It codes for CATRTGNTIYF.

The chain carries TRBV6-5 and TRBJ2-3; D may be TRBD1 (6 bases). The V gene lost 0 bases and the J gene lost 1 base, with 11 bases spanning the gap. The V gene's germline CDR1 is MNHEY and CDR2 SVGAGI. This CDR3 has 16 residues. As DNA, the CDR3 is TGTGCCAGCAGTTACTCCGCAGGGGTAGGCACAGATACGCAGTATTTT. The encoded protein is CASSYSAGVGTDTQYF.

The J gene is TRBJ2-3, the V gene TRBV19; possible D gene TRBD2, 5 bases. CDR3 length: 15 amino acids. Germline V CDR1 and CDR2: LNHDA, SQIVND (reference sequence). Trimming left V 3 bases short and J 6 bases short, with 16 bases between. CDR3 nucleotides: TGTGCCAGTAGTATGCCGGACGCACCGGGGGATACGCAGTATTTT. Translating gives CASSMPDAPGDTQYF.

This clone appeared a few times. The rearrangement joins TRBV10-2 to TRBJ1-2; TRBD1 is a possible D gene (6 bases). Germline CDR1 WSHSY, CDR2 SAAADI. V lost 3 bases and J 4 bases, leaving 18 bases between the germline ends. The CDR3 loop spans 16 amino acids. The CDR3 DNA reads TGCGCCAGCAGTGATTGGGACAAAACTTTACTCTATGGCTACACCTTC. Protein sequence: CASSDWDKTLLYGYTF.

This sequence joins TRBV11-2 and TRBJ1-6; the D is unclear. Germline lookup yields CDR1 SGHAT and CDR2 FQNNGV. This CDR3 is 14 amino acids long. V lost 1 base, J lost 3 bases, and 4 bases lay in between. The CDR3 protein is CASSLASYNSPLHF. Here the CDR3 DNA reads TGTGCCAGCAGCTTAGCCAGCTATAATTCACCCCTCCACTTT.

The gene calls are TRBV9 and TRBJ2-7, with a tentative D call TRBD2 (7 bases). The V end was cut by 0 bases, the J end by 2 bases, with 12 bases between. This CDR3 has 15 residues. CDR1 is SGDLS and CDR2 is YYNGEE in the germline V gene. The CDR3 sequence: CASSVEGGGTYEQYF. The DNA of the CDR3 is TGTGCCAGCAGCGTAGAGGGGGGAGGGACCTACGAGCAGTACTTC.

The CDR3 sequence is CASSYRAGVPGELFF. In DNA form, the CDR3 reads TGTGCCAGTAGTTACAGGGCTGGGGTCCCCGGGGAGCTGTTTTTT. The genes are TRBV19 and TRBJ2-2; D possibly corresponds to TRBD1 (6 bases). With 5 bases removed from V and 6 bases from J, the gap between germline ends came to 16 bases. The CDR3 totals 15 residues. Per the germline V gene, CDR1 is LNHDA and CDR2 is SQIVND (reference sequence).

J is TRBJ2-7 and V is TRBV5-4, with D possibly matching TRBD2 (5 bases). The CDR3 has 12 amino acids. Trimming pared 4 bases from V and 1 base from J, leaving 6 bases between. In germline, CDR1 is SGHNT, CDR2 YYREEE (reference sequence). The CDR3 bases are TGTGCCAGCAGCACGGGATCCTACGAGCAGTACTTC. Translation gives CASSTGSYEQYF.

J is TRBJ2-6 and V is TRBV4-1; 8 bases are shared with TRBD1. This CDR3 is built from 17 residues. From germline, CDR1 is MGHRA and CDR2 YSYEKL. Unmatched junction bases numbered 3, after V lost 0 bases and J lost 2 bases. The CDR3 loop is CASSQEDRAAGANVLTF. DNA of the CDR3: TGCGCCAGCAGCCAAGAGGACAGGGCGGCTGGGGCCAACGTCCTGACTTTC.

The gene calls are TRBV5-1 and TRBJ2-2; 7 bases fit TRBD1. Germline-derived CDR1 and CDR2 are SGHRS and YFSETQ. There are 14 residues in the CDR3. V shed 4 bases and J 7 bases; nucleotides not matched to a gene: 7. The CDR3 loop reads CASSGGQSSGELFF. The CDR3 coding sequence is TGCGCCAGCAGCGGGGGACAGTCGAGCGGGGAGCTGTTTTTT.

V and J are TRBV5-1 and TRBJ2-5; maybe TRBD1 (6 bases). The V end lost 4 bases, the J end lost 2 bases, and 9 bases lay between the germline ends. This CDR3 is built from 13 residues. Germline CDR1 reads SGHRS; CDR2 reads YFSETQ. The CDR3 DNA reads as TGCGCCAGCAGCGCTGGACAGCAAGAGACCCAGTACTTC. Protein: CASSAGQQETQYF.

The chain combines TRBV18 with TRBJ1-2, with D perhaps matching TRBD1 (6 bases). CDR1 is KGHSH and CDR2 is LQKENI in the germline V gene. Trimming took off 1 base at V and 2 bases at J, with 8 bases between the two ends. The CDR3 spans 14 residues. The CDR3 sequence: CASSPLDSNYGYTF. The CDR3 bases are TGTGCCAGCTCACCACTGGACAGCAACTATGGCTACACCTTC.

The sample holds one count of this clone. This sequence joins TRBV20-1 and TRBJ2-7; 7 nucleotides line up with TRBD1. Germline V CDR1 and CDR2: DFQATT, SNEGSKA (reference sequence). The CDR3 is 11 amino acids. V trimming: 6 bases; J trimming: 5 bases; junction bases outside the gene matches: 4. CDR3 coding DNA: TGCAGTGCAGGGGGCGTCCACGAGCAGTACTTC. The encoded protein is CSAGGVHEQYF.

V usage is TRBV7-9 and J usage is TRBJ1-3; D gene uncertain. The V end lost 1 base, the J end lost 4 bases, and 5 bases lay between the germline ends. The CDR3 length is 13 residues. CDR1 and CDR2 from the germline V gene are SEHNR and FQNEAQ (reference sequence). In nucleotides, the CDR3 is TGTGCCAGCAGCTTAGTCTCGGGAAACACCATATATTTT. This codes for CASSLVSGNTIYF.

This clone showed up just once. The chain carries TRBV4-2 and TRBJ1-2; 11 nucleotides match TRBD1. The germline V gene encodes CDR1 LGHNA and CDR2 YNFKEQ. With 1 base clipped from V and 8 bases from J, the junction kept 9 bases outside the gene matches. CDR3 length equals 16 residues. The CDR3 loop is CASSQATGQGAEGYTF. CDR3 in DNA: TGTGCCAGCAGCCAAGCCACCGGACAGGGGGCGGAAGGCTACACCTTC.

The chain joins TRBV3-1 (or the pseudogene TRBV3-2) to TRBJ1-6; TRBD1 is a possible D gene (6 bases). This CDR3 comprises 17 residues. V lost 0 bases to trimming and J lost 5 bases, with 14 bases between them. The germline V gene encodes CDR1 LGHDT and CDR2 YNNKEL (reference sequence). CDR3 in amino acids: CASSQDSRGGDNSPLHF. Here the CDR3 DNA reads TGTGCCAGCAGCCAAGATTCTAGGGGGGGGGATAATTCACCCCTCCACTTT.

The rearrangement uses TRBV30 and TRBJ1-4; D remains unclear. The germline V and J ends were trimmed by 7 bases and 0 bases, with 9 bases remaining between them. The CDR3 has 13 residues. In germline, CDR1 is GTSNPN, CDR2 SVGIG (reference sequence). The CDR3 here is CAYNYATNEKLFF. In DNA form, the CDR3 reads TGTGCCTATAACTACGCAACTAATGAAAAACTGTTTTTT. The whole variable domain, remainder taken from reference TRBV30 and TRBJ1-4, is SQTIHQWPATLVQPVGSPLSLECTVEGTSNPNLYWYRQAAGRGLQLLFYSVGIGQISSEVPQNLSASRPQDRQFILSSKKLLLSDSGFYLCAYNYATNEKLFFGSGTQLSVL.

The V call is TRBV5-6, the J call TRBJ1-2, with D hard to call. Trimming pared 2 bases from V and 5 bases from J, leaving 13 bases between. The CDR3 is made up of 14 amino acids. Germline CDR1 is SGHDT and CDR2 is YYEEEE. CDR3 sequence (DNA): TGTGCCAGCAGCTTCGGGAGCCGGTCGTATGGCTACACCTTC. Amino acids: CASSFGSRSYGYTF.

The chain uses TRBV30 and TRBJ1-3; unclear D gene. CDR3 length: 14 residues. Germline V gene sequence: CDR1 GTSNPN, CDR2 SVGIG (reference sequence). Trimming stripped 7 bases from V and 0 bases from J, with 13 bases between. The CDR3 DNA reads as TGTGCCTCTCCCGACACCTTCTCTGGAAACACCATATATTTT. It encodes CASPDTFSGNTIYF.

This chain links TRBV5-4 with TRBJ2-7; 7 bases line up with TRBD2. V gave up 3 bases and J gave up 5 bases; unmatched junction bases: 5. Per the germline V gene, CDR1 is SGHNT and CDR2 is YYREEE (reference sequence). The CDR3 covers 13 residues. The CDR3 loop reads CASSSRAGDEQYF. The DNA for the CDR3 is TGTGCCAGCAGCTCCCGGGCGGGGGACGAGCAGTACTTC.